Here is one T cell receptor beta chain with its context. This clonotype was observed many times. Its target antigen remains unknown. No per-base quality is available; no much larger clone lies one base away. This sample stems from a study of T cells in Graves' hyperthyroidism and ophthalmopathy (dated by TCRdb to the late 2010s). About the investigation overall: Peripheral blood was collected at initial diagnosis, before any treatment. TCR V-J signatures able to tell the groups apart were searched for in a discovery cohort of about a hundred patients, of whom more than 40 had Graves' ophthalmopathy and 57 had stable Graves' hyperthyroidism. Prospective prediction of ophthalmopathy was tested in an independent validation cohort of fewer than 20 hyperthyroidism patients and some 17 patients who later progressed to ophthalmopathy. For training and testing, the roughly 97 patients in the discovery cohort were randomly divided in a 7:3 ratio. In about 6 Graves' hyperthyroidism patients, the study also compared T-cell repertoires from thyroid tissue with T-cell repertoires from blood. After blood sampling, hyperthyroidism patients were treated with methimazole at a starting dose of 30 mg daily, and ophthalmopathy patients were treated with high-dose intravenous methylprednisolone. The paper reports TCR Vbeta CDR3 sequencing of some 140 peripheral blood samples: around 41 ophthalmopathy, under 80 hyperthyroidism and 17 progressor patients. What the work shows at the level of the full study, not this receptor alone: Most expanded thyroid clonotypes (frequency above 0.001) were also found in blood, which suggests that blood repertoires may mirror thyroid immune responses. Sample size was not statistically predetermined, and investigators were not blinded to group allocation. In validation, the model predicted progression to ophthalmopathy a median of 6.5 months before onset, with around 70% sensitivity and around 76% specificity. In cross-validation, a model built on a 13 V-J signature told ophthalmopathy apart from stable hyperthyroidism with under 90% sensitivity and roughly 81% specificity, and in testing the same model reached 80%/75%.

The CDR3 has 15 amino acids, counting the end cysteine and phenylalanine. Only the CDR3 DNA stays, 45 bases, in frame from base 1. CDR1 and CDR2 (MNHNS, SASEGT) derive from the germline V gene. Deletion took 4 bases off V and 6 bases off J, with a span of 16 bases between the germline ends. Graves' hyperthyroidism was defined as stable when no progression to ophthalmopathy occurred over 18 months of follow-up. Hyperthyroidism patients were newly diagnosed, with disease duration under 2 months, and aged 18 to 65 years. The study excluded patients with uncontrolled infections, other autoimmune diseases, pregnancy or lactation. Clinical symptoms, serum thyroxine and TRAb, thyroid ultrasound, and orbital computed tomography formed the basis for the diagnoses. PBMCs were isolated from more than 9 ml of fresh peripheral blood by Ficoll-Paque density gradient centrifugation. Total RNA was extracted with Trizol reagent, and quality was checked on an Agilent 2100 Bioanalyzer.

The TCR beta CDR3 regions were amplified from RNA transcripts. A first-round RT-PCR of the TCR CDR3 used the HTBI primer set with the Qiagen OneStep RT-PCR kit. Libraries were constructed in a second round of multiplex PCR, after which size selection and purification were performed. Sequencing of the libraries was done on an Illumina HiSeq2000 using paired-end 100 bp reads. In the source study's methods: SOAPnuke was used to process the raw data, throwing out any read that contained adapters or uncalled bases, had a mean Phred below 15, or lacked an exact constant-primer or identifier match. COPE v1.2.5 was used to merge the high-quality paired reads, and each unique nucleotide sequence was defined as a clonotype. MiTCR v1.1 was used to align clonotypes to the IMGT TRBV, TRBD and TRBJ reference segments. The analysis was restricted to V-J combinations with a frequency above 0.0001, which together covered just over 98% of the repertoires. A TCS score was defined as the ratio between F50 (clonal expansion) and ExV (chaos), using BLOSUM62-based TCRdist between CDR3 peptides within each V-J. Welch's t-statistics and random forest reduced just over 500 V-J features to roughly 13, which were used in a naive Bayes classifier (R e1071). TCRdb ran its own pipeline on the public reads, namely fastp trimming at Q25 and MiXCR clone calling, and kept in-frame beta chains. Each CDR3 protein gets just one entry, which takes the most common genes and DNA from the rows behind it. TCRdb's processing, not the authors' own work, is the source of the V and J calls. Present in this sample are approximately 700,000 distinct CDR3 sequences, 15% to 20% of which were seen just once. Jointly, the top ten make up around 7.7% of the sample.

This chain joins TRBV6-1 to TRBJ2-1; the D gene lacks a confident call. Sequences were obtained from blood. This TCR came from a man younger than 30 with Graves' hyperthyroidism. This receptor has the CDR3 CASSVSAGLFNEQFF. The sequence in DNA is TGTGCCAGCAGTGTTAGTGCCGGTCTCTTCAATGAGCAGTTCTTC.